The following is a T cell receptor (beta chain) sequence with its context. Its antigen target is currently unknown. The input lacks base qualities; no much larger clone sits a single base away. The sample originates from a study of blood T cells in healthy people across ages (dated by TCRdb to the mid-2010s). With regard to the full study: In model experiments, template switching captured roughly one uniquely barcoded TCR beta cDNA molecule for every two T cells. Age-related changes in TCR beta repertoire diversity were measured in the study by deep sequencing normalized with unique cDNA molecular identifiers. Donors were grouped into four age groups: young (average approximately 15 years), middle-aged (around 39), aged (around 60) and long-lived (82). Donors of different ages were randomly distributed across sequencing lanes to avoid experimental bias. Two additional independent replicas of 1 million unique cDNA reads from the same blood draw were analyzed for two donors (one aged 18 to 29 and one aged 80 or older).

Paper-wide results and their limitations: There was a strong correlation between observed TCR beta diversity and the percentage of naive T cells measured by flow cytometry. Conclusive comparison of naive and antigen-experienced compartments was prevented by the profiling of bulk unsorted PBMCs. Estimates of total diversity from one million sequenced T cells were regarded as lower bounds and underestimates. Compared with the aged group, the long-lived group had more naive CD4+ T cells, fewer expanded clones and increased TCR diversity, a pattern suggesting age selection. Because the CMV infection status of the donors was unknown, age-related changes in expanded clonotypes may potentially have been confounded. Observed TCR beta diversity per million T cells fell roughly linearly with age, and a significant reduction was already apparent by age about 38.

To prepare the library, 5' RACE was applied. The sequencing machine was an Illumina HiSeq 2500. The second PCR ran for roughly 7 to 12 cycles and used a J-beta primer mix along with a sample-barcoded 5' primer. Each TCR beta cDNA molecule received a unique molecular identifier from a template-switch 5' adaptor carrying 12 random nucleotides. At least 2.5 million CDR3-containing paired-end reads were obtained from each sample. All of the RNA was converted into first-strand cDNA using the Mint cDNA synthesis kit, with a TRBC-specific oligonucleotide serving as the primer. Following uracil-DNA glycosylase treatment, all cDNA underwent a first 18-cycle PCR with the universal primers M1SS and BC2_uni_R. In the paper's pipeline: For normalization, 1 million high-quality reads were randomly selected from each sample, with every read carrying a distinct molecular identifier. Reads with shared molecular identifiers were discarded instead of being binned into consensus sequences. CDR3 identification, clonotype clustering and error correction used MiTCR with a Q25 quality threshold and the strictest error-elimination algorithm. A nonparametric unseen species model using Euler transformation provided a lower-bound estimate of total TCR beta diversity. TCRdb trimmed public reads at Q25 via fastp, called clones via MiXCR and kept in-frame beta chains. Identical CDR3 protein sequences are pooled into one entry, listed with their most common genes and DNA. The V and J calls shown here were made by TCRdb, not taken from the authors' results. A total of fewer than 700,000 distinct CDR3 sequences appear in this sample, 40% to 50% of them only once. The ten biggest clones cover around 25% of the sample.

The 39 donors, aged roughly 6 to 95 years, were systemically healthy Caucasian individuals from Russia. Each donor gave approximately 9.4 milliliters of peripheral blood, drawn into EDTA-treated Vacutainer tubes. Ficoll-Paque density-gradient centrifugation was used to isolate PBMCs, with at least 6.5 million per sample. Total RNA, at least 6 micrograms per sample, was extracted from PBMCs with Trizol reagent. Naive CD45RAhigh/CD27high T cell percentages were measured by flow cytometry on a PBMC aliquot from every donor. Between the V and J ends, shortened by 3 bases and 0 bases respectively, the junction contains 5 bases. Inclusive of the bounding cysteine and phenylalanine, the CDR3 is 15 residues long. Only the CDR3 DNA is retained, 45 bases long and in frame from the first base. The CDR1 and CDR2 encoded by the germline V gene are KGHDR and SFDVKD.

The clonotype was recovered from a man aged 80 or over in good health. Recombination joined TRBV24-1 with TRBJ2-6, with no D gene named confidently. The sequencing sample was made of blood. In nucleotide form, the sequence is TGTGCCACCAGTGATGGCCCCTCTGGGGCCAACGTCCTGACTTTC. It specifies CATSDGPSGANVLTF.